Listed below are T cell receptor beta chains from one sample, sequenced in a study of blood T cell repertoires in COVID-19. The assay was immunoSEQ multiplex PCR, and TCRdb's table has in-frame clones only and misses some. The repertoire has hundreds of thousands of clones, over 75% of them found once; the top ten carry about 2%. What was sequenced was peripheral blood. These receptors originate from a woman between 55 and 75 years old with COVID-19, enrolled during active disease. Each CDR3 is given with its conserved first and last residue. The order of the fields is J gene, clone size, D gene, V gene, CDR3 protein, CDR3 DNA. The D gene is left open where the match is weak. The size field is filled for only some rows; it gives once, few, many or a size class.

J gene: TRBJ2-6; clone size: .; D gene: TRBD1; V gene: TRBV20-1; CDR3 protein: CSASGGPGQGVNGANVLTF; CDR3 DNA: TGCAGTGCTAGTGGGGGACCCGGACAGGGGGTAAATGGGGCCAACGTCCTGACTTTC
J gene: TRBJ2-1; clone size: few; D gene: TRBD2; V gene: TRBV9; CDR3 protein: CASSVGGLAGKNEQFF; CDR3 DNA: TGTGCCAGCAGCGTAGGGGGACTAGCGGGGAAGAATGAGCAGTTCTTC
J gene: TRBJ1-4; clone size: .; D gene: .; V gene: TRBV6-5; CDR3 protein: CASSVQGREKLFF; CDR3 DNA: TGTGCCAGCAGCGTCCAGGGCCGTGAAAAACTGTTTTTT
J gene: TRBJ1-6; clone size: .; D gene: .; V gene: TRBV27; CDR3 protein: CASKGTRGENYNSPLHF; CDR3 DNA: TGTGCCAGCAAAGGGACTCGAGGCGAAAATTATAATTCACCCCTCCACTTT
J gene: TRBJ2-5; clone size: .; D gene: TRBD2; V gene: TRBV28; CDR3 protein: CASSGGGSVETQYF; CDR3 DNA: TGTGCCAGCAGCGGGGGGGGCTCAGTTGAGACCCAGTACTTC
J gene: TRBJ1-2; clone size: .; D gene: .; V gene: TRBV3-1/TRBV3-2; CDR3 protein: CASSPQIRGRNYGYTF; CDR3 DNA: TGTGCCAGCAGTCCTCAGATTAGAGGCCGGAACTATGGCTACACCTTC
J gene: TRBJ1-1; clone size: few; D gene: .; V gene: TRBV18; CDR3 protein: CASSPSMNTEAFF; CDR3 DNA: TGTGCCAGCTCACCATCAATGAACACTGAAGCTTTCTTT
J gene: TRBJ2-2; clone size: .; D gene: TRBD2; V gene: TRBV30; CDR3 protein: CAWRGRGASFSTGELFF; CDR3 DNA: TGTGCCTGGAGGGGGCGGGGGGCGTCGTTTTCAACCGGGGAGCTGTTTTTT
J gene: TRBJ1-6; clone size: .; D gene: TRBD1; V gene: TRBV11-2; CDR3 protein: CASRPRQGYNSPLHF; CDR3 DNA: TGTGCCAGCAGGCCCCGACAGGGCTATAATTCACCCCTCCACTTT
J gene: TRBJ1-4; clone size: .; D gene: TRBD1; V gene: TRBV7-6; CDR3 protein: CASSLPIQQGFNEKLFF; CDR3 DNA: TGTGCCAGCAGCTTACCCATCCAACAGGGGTTTAATGAAAAACTGTTTTTT
J gene: TRBJ2-1; clone size: many; D gene: TRBD2; V gene: TRBV2; CDR3 protein: CASMPSGGAFEQFF; CDR3 DNA: TGTGCCAGCATGCCGAGCGGGGGGGCTTTTGAGCAGTTCTTC
J gene: TRBJ2-2; clone size: .; D gene: .; V gene: TRBV2; CDR3 protein: CASSTGVPGELFF; CDR3 DNA: TGTGCCAGCAGTACAGGTGTGCCCGGGGAGCTGTTTTTT
J gene: TRBJ2-1; clone size: .; D gene: TRBD2; V gene: TRBV28; CDR3 protein: CASSPGTSGNNEQFF; CDR3 DNA: TGTGCCAGCAGCCCCGGGACTAGCGGCAACAATGAGCAGTTCTTC
J gene: TRBJ2-2; clone size: .; D gene: TRBD1; V gene: TRBV9; CDR3 protein: CASSTTGVLGVNTGELFF; CDR3 DNA: TGTGCCAGCAGCACCACAGGGGTCTTAGGGGTTAACACCGGGGAGCTGTTTTTT
J gene: TRBJ1-1; clone size: .; D gene: .; V gene: TRBV19; CDR3 protein: CASSITGLGTEAFF; CDR3 DNA: TGTGCCAGTAGTATAACAGGGCTAGGCACTGAAGCTTTCTTT
J gene: TRBJ1-1; clone size: .; D gene: .; V gene: TRBV12-5; CDR3 protein: CASGLVSRGNTEAFF; CDR3 DNA: TGTGCTAGTGGTTTGGTTAGCAGGGGGAACACTGAAGCTTTCTTT
J gene: TRBJ2-7; clone size: .; D gene: TRBD1; V gene: TRBV18; CDR3 protein: CASSPGKDRTYEQYF; CDR3 DNA: TGTGCCAGCTCACCAGGGAAGGACAGGACCTACGAGCAGTACTTC
J gene: TRBJ2-2; clone size: .; D gene: .; V gene: TRBV12-3/TRBV12-4; CDR3 protein: CASRTQSWELFF; CDR3 DNA: TGTGCCAGCAGAACACAGAGCTGGGAGCTGTTTTTT
J gene: TRBJ1-2; clone size: few; D gene: TRBD1; V gene: TRBV4-1; CDR3 protein: CASSQDHFGQGAYGYTF; CDR3 DNA: TGCGCCAGCAGCCAAGATCATTTTGGACAGGGGGCGTATGGCTACACCTTC
J gene: TRBJ2-3; clone size: .; D gene: TRBD2; V gene: TRBV27; CDR3 protein: CASSIGTSGYTQYF; CDR3 DNA: TGTGCCAGCAGTATCGGGACTAGTGGATATACGCAGTATTTT
J gene: TRBJ2-1; clone size: .; D gene: .; V gene: TRBV4-1; CDR3 protein: CASSHAGPGGRGFEQFF; CDR3 DNA: TGCGCCAGCAGCCATGCCGGCCCGGGCGGTCGAGGGTTCGAGCAGTTCTTC
J gene: TRBJ2-2; clone size: .; D gene: .; V gene: TRBV2; CDR3 protein: CASSRGGELFF; CDR3 DNA: TGTGCCAGCAGTCGGGGAGGGGAGCTGTTTTTT
J gene: TRBJ2-7; clone size: .; D gene: .; V gene: TRBV5-6; CDR3 protein: CASSLRGAAPHF; CDR3 DNA: TGTGCCAGCAGCTTGCGGGGGGCCGCTCCCCACTTC
J gene: TRBJ1-4; clone size: .; D gene: TRBD1; V gene: TRBV6-6; CDR3 protein: CASSATYQGELFF; CDR3 DNA: TGTGCCAGCAGTGCGACCTATCAGGGGGAACTGTTTTTT
J gene: TRBJ1-1; clone size: .; D gene: TRBD1; V gene: TRBV11-2; CDR3 protein: CASSPRTGGRTEAFF; CDR3 DNA: TGTGCCAGCAGCCCCAGGACAGGGGGGAGGACTGAAGCTTTCTTT
J gene: TRBJ2-1; clone size: .; D gene: .; V gene: TRBV6-5; CDR3 protein: CASSYGGISYNEQFF; CDR3 DNA: TGTGCCAGCAGTTACGGGGGGATCTCCTACAATGAGCAGTTCTTC
J gene: TRBJ2-1; clone size: few; D gene: TRBD2; V gene: TRBV5-6; CDR3 protein: CASSYGGGEGEQFF; CDR3 DNA: TGTGCCAGCAGCTACGGCGGGGGAGAGGGTGAGCAGTTCTTC
J gene: TRBJ2-3; clone size: .; D gene: .; V gene: TRBV12-3/TRBV12-4; CDR3 protein: CASSPGDTQYF; CDR3 DNA: TGTGCCAGCAGTCCGGGAGATACGCAGTATTTT
J gene: TRBJ1-5; clone size: once; D gene: .; V gene: TRBV3-1/TRBV3-2; CDR3 protein: CASSLSWGGDQPQHF; CDR3 DNA: TGTGCCAGCAGCCTCTCATGGGGGGGGGATCAGCCCCAGCATTTT
J gene: TRBJ1-1; clone size: .; D gene: .; V gene: TRBV5-6; CDR3 protein: CASSWGSNTEAFF; CDR3 DNA: TGTGCCAGCAGCTGGGGCAGTAACACTGAAGCTTTCTTT
J gene: TRBJ2-3; clone size: .; D gene: TRBD1; V gene: TRBV7-3; CDR3 protein: CASSPTGGKDTQYF; CDR3 DNA: TGTGCCAGCAGCCCTACAGGGGGAAAAGATACGCAGTATTTT
J gene: TRBJ2-1; clone size: .; D gene: .; V gene: TRBV7-9; CDR3 protein: CASSTGIAEQFF; CDR3 DNA: TGTGCCAGCAGCACCGGGATAGCTGAGCAGTTCTTC
J gene: TRBJ1-5; clone size: .; D gene: .; V gene: TRBV18; CDR3 protein: CASSSRGKGEPQHF; CDR3 DNA: TGTGCCAGCTCATCACGGGGAAAAGGGGAGCCCCAGCATTTT
J gene: TRBJ2-7; clone size: .; D gene: .; V gene: TRBV7-9; CDR3 protein: CASAGTRAYEQYF; CDR3 DNA: TGTGCCAGCGCCGGGACAAGGGCCTACGAGCAGTACTTC
J gene: TRBJ1-5; clone size: .; D gene: .; V gene: TRBV6-5; CDR3 protein: CASSSTFYQPQHF; CDR3 DNA: TGTGCCAGCAGCTCGACATTCTATCAGCCCCAGCATTTT
J gene: TRBJ2-1; clone size: .; D gene: TRBD2; V gene: TRBV5-1; CDR3 protein: CASSFSGGANEQFF; CDR3 DNA: TGCGCCAGCAGCTTTAGCGGGGGGGCGAATGAGCAGTTCTTC
J gene: TRBJ2-7; clone size: .; D gene: TRBD1; V gene: TRBV19; CDR3 protein: CASSIRTGYYEQYF; CDR3 DNA: TGTGCCAGTAGTATACGGACAGGTTACTACGAGCAGTACTTC
J gene: TRBJ1-1; clone size: once; D gene: TRBD1; V gene: TRBV6-1; CDR3 protein: CASSEAGQTNTEAFF; CDR3 DNA: TGTGCCAGCAGTGAAGCGGGACAGACGAACACTGAAGCTTTCTTT
J gene: TRBJ2-1; clone size: once; D gene: .; V gene: TRBV24-1; CDR3 protein: CATSDFGNEQFF; CDR3 DNA: TGTGCCACCAGTGATTTCGGGAATGAGCAGTTCTTC
J gene: TRBJ2-6; clone size: .; D gene: .; V gene: TRBV11-2; CDR3 protein: CASSFFAQGAWGANVLTF; CDR3 DNA: TGTGCCAGCAGCTTTTTTGCGCAGGGTGCGTGGGGGGCCAACGTCCTGACTTTC
J gene: TRBJ2-5; clone size: .; D gene: .; V gene: TRBV28; CDR3 protein: CASSSPGLEETQYF; CDR3 DNA: TGTGCCAGCAGTTCCCCGGGACTCGAAGAGACCCAGTACTTC
J gene: TRBJ1-1; clone size: .; D gene: .; V gene: TRBV27; CDR3 protein: CASRTGNTEAFF; CDR3 DNA: TGTGCCAGCAGGACTGGGAACACTGAAGCTTTCTTT
J gene: TRBJ2-5; clone size: .; D gene: .; V gene: TRBV18; CDR3 protein: CASSLGVETQYF; CDR3 DNA: TGTGCCAGCTCACTAGGGGTTGAGACCCAGTACTTC
J gene: TRBJ2-1; clone size: .; D gene: TRBD2; V gene: TRBV18; CDR3 protein: CASSPPSLAGEEQFF; CDR3 DNA: TGTGCCAGCTCACCACCGAGTCTAGCGGGGGAAGAGCAGTTCTTC
J gene: TRBJ2-3; clone size: once; D gene: TRBD1; V gene: TRBV24-1; CDR3 protein: CATSEYTGGGRDTQYF; CDR3 DNA: TGTGCCACCAGTGAGTATACAGGGGGCGGGAGAGATACGCAGTATTTT
J gene: TRBJ2-1; clone size: .; D gene: TRBD1; V gene: TRBV5-1; CDR3 protein: CASSLAGQGAYNEQFF; CDR3 DNA: TGCGCCAGCAGCTTGGCGGGACAGGGCGCCTACAATGAGCAGTTCTTC
J gene: TRBJ1-2; clone size: .; D gene: .; V gene: TRBV19; CDR3 protein: CASSMRRAYGYTF; CDR3 DNA: TGTGCCAGTAGTATGCGGAGGGCCTATGGCTACACCTTC
J gene: TRBJ2-3; clone size: .; D gene: TRBD1; V gene: TRBV5-1; CDR3 protein: CASSLGDRVTDTQYF; CDR3 DNA: TGCGCCAGCAGCTTGGGGGACAGGGTTACAGATACGCAGTATTTT
J gene: TRBJ1-6; clone size: .; D gene: .; V gene: TRBV9; CDR3 protein: CASSVGGGNSYNSPLHF; CDR3 DNA: TGTGCCAGCAGCGTAGGGGGGGGGAACTCCTATAATTCACCCCTCCACTTT
J gene: TRBJ1-5; clone size: .; D gene: .; V gene: TRBV5-5; CDR3 protein: CASSPLGRNQPQHF; CDR3 DNA: TGTGCCAGCAGCCCGCTTGGGCGCAATCAGCCCCAGCATTTT
J gene: TRBJ2-5; clone size: .; D gene: TRBD2; V gene: TRBV5-1; CDR3 protein: CASSLVSGGQETQYF; CDR3 DNA: TGCGCCAGCAGCTTAGTATCGGGAGGGCAAGAGACCCAGTACTTC
J gene: TRBJ2-2; clone size: once; D gene: .; V gene: TRBV24-1; CDR3 protein: CATSERGTSTGELFF; CDR3 DNA: TGTGCCACCAGTGAGAGGGGGACAAGCACCGGGGAGCTGTTTTTT
J gene: TRBJ2-4; clone size: .; D gene: TRBD1; V gene: TRBV19; CDR3 protein: CASSPDSGTASLAKNIQYF; CDR3 DNA: TGTGCCAGTAGCCCCGATTCCGGGACAGCGTCCTTAGCCAAAAACATTCAGTACTTC